This T cell receptor (beta chain) was observed in a study of T cells in Graves' hyperthyroidism and ophthalmopathy. About this clonotype: The antigen remains undetermined.

When ophthalmopathy did not progress within 18 months, Graves' hyperthyroidism was considered stable. Lactation, pregnancy, other autoimmune disease or uncontrolled infection excluded patients. Clinicians diagnosed patients from clinical symptoms, serum thyroxine and TRAb, thyroid ultrasound and orbital computed tomography. Points from the study as a whole: Ophthalmopathy cases were set apart from stable hyperthyroidism by a 13 V-J model.

Germline assignment: CDR1 SGHKS and CDR2 YYEKEE (reference sequence). With 4 bases removed from V and 9 bases from J, the gap between germline ends came to 10 bases. CDR3 length: 11 residues. RNA transcripts were the template for amplifying TCR beta CDR3 regions. The primer set for the first-round RT-PCR of the TCR CDR3 was HTBI. TCRdb reanalysed the multiplex PCR reads using MiXCR and keeps one entry per CDR3 protein. The sample gives about 610,000 distinct CDR3 sequences, 40% to 55% of which show up once; around 7.7% is in the top ten. The chain has TRBV5-5 and TRBJ2-5, with D possibly matching TRBD2 (6 bases). Input material: peripheral blood or thyroid tissue (not recorded which). The clonotype comes from a woman under 30 with Graves' hyperthyroidism. This CDR3 reads CASSRREAQYF. The CDR3 DNA reads as TGTGCCAGCAGCCGTAGGGAGGCCCAGTACTTC. The full variable domain, with the rest looked up from reference TRBV5-5 and TRBJ2-5, is DAGVTQSPTHLIKTRGQQVTLRCSPISGHKSVSWYQQVLGQGPQFIFQYYEKEERGRGNFPDRFSARQFPNYSSELNVNALLLGDSALYLCASSRREAQYFGPGTRLLVL.